Below are 27 T cell receptor beta chains sequenced from a single sample in a study of regulatory T cells in long-lasting Graves disease. Arm-PCR of CDR3 regions with iRepertoire HTBI primers generated TCR beta libraries. TCRdb recomputed calls from the multiplex PCR reads with MiXCR, one row per CDR3 protein. Of roughly 360,000 distinct CDR3 sequences listed, roughly 24% are singletons. The time point was: persistent/refractory GD, antithyroid drugs over 5 years with positive TRAb. The TCR library was prepared using RNA isolated from PBMCs. Sample: peripheral blood mononuclear cells (PBMCs), taken when the disease was refractory, from a patient treated with antithyroid drugs. The receptors here all came from a woman aged 40-49 years with Graves disease.

The sample holds many counts of this clonotype. The chain employs TRBV7-6 and TRBJ1-2; TRBD1 matches 7 bases. The V gene's germline CDR1 is SGHVS and CDR2 FNYEAQ. The ends lost 5 bases at V and 8 bases at J; junction bases unmatched: 5. The CDR3 consists of 12 residues. The CDR3 region has the DNA TGTGCCAGCAGCACAACAGGGGACGGCTACACCTTC. This gives the protein CASSTTGDGYTF.

This clonotype turned up a few times. The chain uses TRBV3-1 and TRBJ1-1, with D uncertain. CDR3 length: 15 residues. Trimming cost V 2 bases and J 2 bases, with 12 bases left between them. Germline assignment: CDR1 LGHDT and CDR2 YNNKEL (reference sequence). In DNA form, the CDR3 reads TGTGCCAGCAGCCAATTTTCTCGGTATAACACTGAAGCTTTCTTT. This encodes CASSQFSRYNTEAFF.

This clonotype appeared a few times. The gene calls are TRBV6-1 and TRBJ1-1; D uncertain. V was shortened by 7 bases and J by 0 bases, with 12 bases between the two germline ends. The CDR3 is made up of 14 amino acids. Looked up from germline, CDR1 is MNHNS and CDR2 is SASEGT. CDR3 residues: CASKLEPMNTEAFF. Here the CDR3 DNA reads TGTGCCAGCAAACTAGAGCCCATGAACACTGAAGCTTTCTTT.

This clonotype was picked up a small number of times. V usage is TRBV27 and J usage is TRBJ2-7; D remains ambiguous. Germline V gene sequence: CDR1 MNHEY, CDR2 SMNVEV (reference sequence). The CDR3 is made up of 14 amino acids. V lost 9 bases, J lost 1 base, and 16 bases lay in between. The CDR3 sequence: CARSTPGPSYEQYF. The CDR3 coding sequence is TGTGCCAGGTCTACACCGGGCCCATCCTACGAGCAGTACTTC.

There are a few counts of this clonotype. The chain uses TRBV7-9 and TRBJ1-2, with D perhaps TRBD1 (5 bases). Trimming took 5 bases from V and 4 from J, leaving 14 bases between them. Germline V gives CDR1 SEHNR, CDR2 FQNEAQ (reference sequence). The CDR3 extends over 14 amino acids. The CDR3 region has the DNA TGTGCCAGCAGCAGGGGCAGGACATCCTATGGCTACACCTTC. This translates into CASSRGRTSYGYTF.

The chain combines TRBV2 with TRBJ2-3; 10 positions agree with TRBD1. Losses at the gene ends were 6 bases for V and 4 bases for J; bases not matched to a gene: 4. Germline V gene lookup returns CDR1 SNHLY and CDR2 FYNNEI. CDR3 length: 14 amino acids. The CDR3 loop reads CASSGTGVADTQYF. CDR3 DNA sequence: TGTGCCAGCAGCGGGACAGGGGTGGCAGATACGCAGTATTTT.

This clonotype was detected only once. This sequence joins TRBV18 and TRBJ2-5; D gene ambiguous. This CDR3 is built from 13 residues. Germline-derived CDR1 and CDR2 are KGHSH and LQKENI. The V end lost 5 bases, the J end lost 4 bases, and 11 bases lay between the germline ends. In DNA, the CDR3 is TGTGCCAGCTCATCCCCGCCTAGAGAGACCCAGTACTTC. This gives the protein CASSSPPRETQYF. The whole variable domain, remainder taken from reference TRBV18 and TRBJ2-5, is NAGVMQNPRHLVRRRGQEARLRCSPMKGHSHVYWYRQLPEEGLKFMVYLQKENIIDESGMPKERFSAEFPKEGPSILRIQQVVRGDSAAYFCASSSPPRETQYFGPGTRLLVL.

The CDR3 loop is CASSQFRVPDTQYF. Here the CDR3 DNA reads TGTGCCAGCAGCCAATTCAGGGTCCCAGATACGCAGTATTTT. The rearrangement joins TRBV28 to TRBJ2-3; tentatively, D is TRBD1 (5 bases). V was shortened by 6 bases and J by 4 bases, with 14 bases between the two germline ends. CDR1 and CDR2 (germline): MDHEN, SYDVKM. The CDR3 is 14 residues long.

In DNA, the CDR3 is TGTGCCAGCAGCTTCGGGGGTAGTTACACTGAAGCTTTCTTT. Its protein is CASSFGGSYTEAFF. The V call is TRBV5-6, the J call TRBJ1-1, with D tentatively TRBD1 (5 bases). The CDR3 extends over 14 amino acids. CDR1 and CDR2 (germline): SGHDT, YYEEEE. V was pared by 2 bases and J by 3 bases, with 11 bases between.

In this sample, this clonotype turned up many times. The V call is TRBV6-1, the J call TRBJ1-2; possible D gene TRBD1, 5 bases. V was shortened by 0 bases and J by 4 bases, with 12 bases between the two germline ends. Germline assignment: CDR1 MNHNS and CDR2 SASEGT. The CDR3 contains 15 residues. The CDR3 loop reads CASSEARGRLYGYTF. Written as DNA, the CDR3 is TGTGCCAGCAGTGAAGCAAGGGGCCGGCTCTATGGCTACACCTTC.

This chain connects TRBV5-5 to TRBJ2-4; 7 bases agree with TRBD1. This CDR3 has 14 amino acids. Trimming cost V 1 base and J 15 bases; bases outside gene matches: 13. The germline V gene has CDR1 SGHKS and CDR2 YYEKEE (reference sequence). The CDR3 DNA reads as TGTGCCAGCAGCTTGACCGGGACAGTGGGAAGTATGTACTTC. It specifies CASSLTGTVGSMYF. Using reference TRBV5-5 and TRBJ2-4 for the parts outside the CDR3, the full variable domain is DAGVTQSPTHLIKTRGQQVTLRCSPISGHKSVSWYQQVLGQGPQFIFQYYEKEERGRGNFPDRFSARQFPNYSSELNVNALLLGDSALYLCASSLTGTVGSMYFGAGTRLSVL.

This clonotype has more than one count but fewer than ten. V is TRBV5-6 and J is TRBJ2-7; TRBD2 matches 7 bases. Germline V gene data show CDR1 as SGHDT and CDR2 as YYEEEE. V lost 4 bases, J lost 11 bases, and 9 bases stayed unmatched. The CDR3 extends over 12 amino acids. CDR3 protein: CASSGGLGRKYF. The CDR3 DNA is TGTGCCAGCAGCGGCGGACTAGGGAGGAAGTACTTC.

Concerning this clonotype itself: Because the CDR3 is missing its conserved closing phenylalanine or tryptophan, this is likely a read error. The gene calls are TRBV5-1 and TRBJ1-6; D might be TRBD1 (5 bases). This CDR3 is built from 14 residues. CDR1 is SGHRS, CDR2 YFSETQ, per germline. Trimming cost V 0 bases and J 10 bases, with 11 bases left between them. CDR3 loop: CASSLGDLRSPLHL. The CDR3 bases are TGCGCCAGCAGCTTGGGGGACCTTCGATCACCCCTCCACCTT.

The chain employs TRBV20-1 and TRBJ1-2, with D possibly TRBD1 on 6 matching bases. The CDR3 covers 14 residues. Germline values: CDR1 DFQATT, CDR2 SNEGSKA (reference sequence). V was shortened by 4 bases and J by 4 bases, with 16 bases between the two germline ends. The CDR3 protein is CSAKTGPQGYGYTF. The CDR3 nucleotides are TGCAGTGCTAAAACAGGGCCTCAGGGCTATGGCTACACCTTC.

Many counts were recorded for this clonotype. The chain has TRBV6-1 and TRBJ1-2; possibly TRBD1 for D (5 bases). This CDR3 has 15 residues. Germline CDR1 MNHNS, CDR2 SASEGT. Trimming stripped 5 bases from V and 8 bases from J, with 21 bases between. The CDR3 DNA sequence: TGTGCCAGCAGTCCAGCGGGGGATAGACTAAAGGGCTACACCTTC. Its translation is CASSPAGDRLKGYTF.

V is TRBV7-6 and J is TRBJ1-1; 7 bases line up with TRBD1. The CDR3 is made up of 14 amino acids. V shed 5 bases, J shed 4 bases, and the junction held 7 bases outside the gene matches. CDR1 and CDR2 (germline): SGHVS, FNYEAQ. For the CDR3, the DNA is TGTGCCAGCAGCCGATCACAGGGGATCACTGAAGCTTTCTTT. It specifies CASSRSQGITEAFF. The full variable domain, its missing parts supplied by reference TRBV7-6 and TRBJ1-1, is GAGVSQSPRYKVTKRGQDVALRCDPISGHVSLYWYRQALGQGPEFLTYFNYEAQQDKSGLPNDRFSAERPEGSISTLTIQRTEQRDSAMYRCASSRSQGITEAFFGQGTRLTVV.

This chain links TRBV14 with TRBJ2-1, with a tentative D call TRBD2 (6 bases). This CDR3 comprises 13 residues. Germline assignment: CDR1 SGHDN and CDR2 FVKESK. V was cut by 0 bases and J by 8 bases, with 8 bases left in between. In DNA form, the CDR3 reads TGTGCCAGCAGCCAAGACGGAGGGTATGAGCAGTTCTTC. It specifies CASSQDGGYEQFF. Filled out from reference TRBV14 and TRBJ2-1, the complete variable domain reads EAGVTQFPSHSVIEKGQTVTLRCDPISGHDNLYWYRRVMGKEIKFLLHFVKESKQDESGMPNNRFLAERTGGTYSTLKVQPAELEDSGVYFCASSQDGGYEQFFGPGTRLTVL.

V and J are TRBV7-9 and TRBJ2-2; possibly TRBD1 or TRBD2 for D (6 bases each). The CDR3 is 19 residues long. Trimming removed 5 bases at V and 5 bases at J, with 27 bases between. Germline CDR1 is SEHNR and CDR2 is FQNEAQ (reference sequence). The DNA for the CDR3 is TGTGCCAGCAGCCCTCCTCCGCGACAGGCCAAGGAGGGGACCGGGGAGCTGTTTTTT. It is translated as CASSPPPRQAKEGTGELFF. The full variable domain, in which reference TRBV7-9 and TRBJ2-2 provide the parts outside the CDR3, is DTGVSQNPRHKITKRGQNVTFRCDPISEHNRLYWYRQTLGQGPEFLTYFQNEAQLEKSRLLSDRFSAERPKGSFSTLEIQRTEQGDSAMYLCASSPPPRQAKEGTGELFFGEGSRLTVL.

In this sample, this clonotype turned up many times. This rearrangement joins TRBV29-1 to TRBJ1-6, with TRBD1 matching 9 bases. Losses at the gene ends were 6 bases for V and 11 bases for J; bases not matched to a gene: 8. CDR3 length: 13 residues. Germline values: CDR1 SQVTM, CDR2 ANQGSEA. DNA of the CDR3: TGCAGCGTGAGGACAGGGGATTCGACACCCCTCCACTTT. This encodes CSVRTGDSTPLHF.

The chain has TRBV7-9 and TRBJ2-7; perhaps TRBD1 as D (6 bases). Trimming removed 5 bases at V and 3 bases at J, with 20 bases between. CDR3 length: 16 residues. Germline V gene sequence: CDR1 SEHNR, CDR2 FQNEAQ (reference sequence). The CDR3 DNA is TGTGCCAGCAGCGCACCAAGGACCGGGACATACTACGAGCAGTACTTC. This codes for CASSAPRTGTYYEQYF.

As for this clonotype: This may come from a read error, since a much larger clone is one base off. V gene TRBV11-2 combines with J gene TRBJ1-1, with TRBD1 as a possible D gene (5 bases). CDR1 is SGHAT, CDR2 FQNNGV, per germline. Trimming pared 7 bases from V and 4 bases from J, leaving 13 bases between. The CDR3 extends over 13 amino acids. The CDR3 coding sequence is TGTGCCAGCAACCGGGACGGGGGCACTGAAGCTTTCTTT. The encoded protein is CASNRDGGTEAFF.

This clonotype has at least ten counts. The chain is built from TRBV2 and TRBJ2-5; 16 bases line up with TRBD2. The ends lost 2 bases at V and 5 bases at J; junction bases unmatched: 11. Germline V lookup: CDR1 SNHLY, CDR2 FYNNEI. The CDR3 is made up of 19 amino acids. The CDR3 sequence is CASSEKGLAGGMRGETQYF. The DNA of the CDR3 is TGTGCCAGCAGTGAAAAGGGACTAGCGGGAGGGATGCGGGGGGAGACCCAGTACTTC. Together with reference TRBV2 and TRBJ2-5, the CDR3 gives the full variable domain: EPEVTQTPSHQVTQMGQEVILRCVPISNHLYFYWYRQILGQKVEFLVSFYNNEISEKSEIFDDQFSVERPDGSNFTLKIRSTKLEDSAMYFCASSEKGLAGGMRGETQYFGPGTRLLVL.

Worth noting for this clonotype: Possible read error: a much larger clone is one base away. The chain is built from TRBV7-7 and TRBJ2-7; D not certain. The germline CDR1 and CDR2 sequences are SSHAT and FNYEAQ (reference sequence). The CDR3 spans 13 residues. The CDR3 DNA follows: TGTGTTGAATCCGGGTGGGCCGAGAACGAGCAGTACTTC. Its protein product is CVESGWAENEQYF.

This clonotype has more than one count but fewer than ten. The CDR3: CASMDRQTPSGNTIYF. CDR3 nucleotide sequence: TGTGCCAGCATGGATAGACAGACCCCCTCTGGAAACACCATATATTTT. This rearrangement joins TRBV14 to TRBJ1-3; tentative D call: TRBD1 (5 bases). Germline CDR1 and CDR2: SGHDN and FVKESK. V dropped 7 bases and J dropped 0 bases, with 16 bases sitting between them. CDR3 size: 16 residues.

The gene calls are TRBV6-1 and TRBJ2-3; D may be TRBD1 (6 bases). The V gene's germline CDR1 is MNHNS and CDR2 SASEGT. The ends were cut back, 6 bases at V and 4 bases at J, with 14 bases in the middle. The CDR3 runs 14 residues. CDR3 loop: CASRSHRVADTQYF. As DNA, the CDR3 is TGTGCCAGCAGGAGTCACAGGGTGGCAGATACGCAGTATTTT.

V usage is TRBV5-1 and J usage is TRBJ1-5, with 9 bases that match TRBD1. CDR1 and CDR2 from the germline V gene are SGHRS and YFSETQ. V trimming: 4 bases; J trimming: 10 bases; junction bases outside the gene matches: 12. The CDR3 runs to 15 residues. The CDR3 sequence is CASSHTGQGKDPQHF. The CDR3 bases are TGCGCCAGCAGCCATACTGGACAGGGGAAGGATCCCCAGCATTTT.

A note on this clonotype: A much larger clone sits a single nucleotide away, making a read error possible. CDR3 loop: CASSDESGRGNSGELLF. DNA for the CDR3: TGTGCCAGCAGTGACGAGTCGGGCAGGGGTAATTCCGGGGAGCTGCTTTTT. This chain uses TRBV6-4 with TRBJ2-2; a possible D gene is TRBD1 (6 bases). This CDR3 has 17 amino acids. Germline V gene lookup returns CDR1 MRHNA and CDR2 SNTAGT.